This T cell receptor (beta chain) was recovered during a study of shared clonotypes between healthy human individuals. For this clone: Its antigen is currently unknown.

Study observations and caveats: The study generally estimated greater richness for naive than memory subsets.

Clones were read by immunoSEQ multiplex PCR, and TCRdb kept only the in-frame ones, dropping some. The data show hundreds of thousands of clones, about 80% seen once. The specimen was memory CD4+ T cells sorted from blood. Subset described: CD45RA-negative fraction. This clonotype originated in a woman aged 25-40 years in good health.

CDR3 in amino acids: CASSPNTEAFF. The CDR3, as DNA: TGTGCCAGCAGCCCGAACACTGAAGCTTTCTTT. This chain links TRBV5-8 with TRBJ1-1; D not resolved. V lost 4 bases and J lost 1, with 2 bases in between. Per the germline V gene, CDR1 is SGHTS and CDR2 is YDEGEE. The CDR3 is made up of 11 amino acids.